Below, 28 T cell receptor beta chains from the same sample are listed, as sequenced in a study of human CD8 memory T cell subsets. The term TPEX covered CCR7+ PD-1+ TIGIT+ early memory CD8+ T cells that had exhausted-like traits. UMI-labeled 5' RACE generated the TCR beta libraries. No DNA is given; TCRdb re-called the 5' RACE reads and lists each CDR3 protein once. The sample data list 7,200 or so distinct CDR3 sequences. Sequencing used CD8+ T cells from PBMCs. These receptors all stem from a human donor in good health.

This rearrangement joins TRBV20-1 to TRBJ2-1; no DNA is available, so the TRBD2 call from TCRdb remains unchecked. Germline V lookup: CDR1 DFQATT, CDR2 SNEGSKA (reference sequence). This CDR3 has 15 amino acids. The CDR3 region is CSANLAGSDYNEQFF.

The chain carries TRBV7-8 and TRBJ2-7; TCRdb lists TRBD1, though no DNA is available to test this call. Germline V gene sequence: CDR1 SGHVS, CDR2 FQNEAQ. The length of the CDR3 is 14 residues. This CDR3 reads CASSYGQGVHEQYF.

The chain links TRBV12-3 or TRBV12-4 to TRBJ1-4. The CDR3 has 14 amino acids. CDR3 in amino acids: CASSPTVRGEKLFF.

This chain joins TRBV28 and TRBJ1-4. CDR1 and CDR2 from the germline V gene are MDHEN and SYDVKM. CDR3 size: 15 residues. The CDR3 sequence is CASSLEPATNEKLFF. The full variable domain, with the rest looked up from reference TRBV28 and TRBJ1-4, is DVKVTQSSRYLVKRTGEKVFLECVQDMDHENMFWYRQDPGLGLRLIYFSYDVKMKEKGDIPEGYSVSREKKERFSLILESASTNQTSMYLCASSLEPATNEKLFFGSGTQLSVL.

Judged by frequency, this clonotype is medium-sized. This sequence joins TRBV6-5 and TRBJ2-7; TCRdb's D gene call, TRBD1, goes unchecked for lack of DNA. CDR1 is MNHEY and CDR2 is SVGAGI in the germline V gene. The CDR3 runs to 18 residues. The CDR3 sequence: CASSYPYRQVRSSYEQYF.

The CDR3 spells CASSVRGTSTNEKLFF. This sequence joins TRBV9 and TRBJ1-4. The CDR3 runs 16 residues. Germline V lookup: CDR1 SGDLS, CDR2 YYNGEE. Using reference TRBV9 and TRBJ1-4 for the parts outside the CDR3, the full variable domain is DSGVTQTPKHLITATGQRVTLRCSPRSGDLSVYWYQQSLDQGLQFLIQYYNGEERAKGNILERFSAQQFPDLHSELNLSSLELGDSALYFCASSVRGTSTNEKLFFGSGTQLSVL.

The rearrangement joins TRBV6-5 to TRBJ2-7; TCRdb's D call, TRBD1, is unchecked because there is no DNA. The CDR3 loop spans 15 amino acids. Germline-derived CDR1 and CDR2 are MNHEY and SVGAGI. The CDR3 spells CASSSDRASSYEQYF.

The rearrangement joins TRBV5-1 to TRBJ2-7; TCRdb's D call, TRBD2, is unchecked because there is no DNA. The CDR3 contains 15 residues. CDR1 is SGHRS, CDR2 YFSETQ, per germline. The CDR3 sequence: CASSFSPSGNYEQYF.

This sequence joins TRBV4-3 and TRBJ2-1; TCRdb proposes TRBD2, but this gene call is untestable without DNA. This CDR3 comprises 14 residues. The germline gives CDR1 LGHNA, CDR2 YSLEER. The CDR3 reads CASSQDSSGYEQFF.

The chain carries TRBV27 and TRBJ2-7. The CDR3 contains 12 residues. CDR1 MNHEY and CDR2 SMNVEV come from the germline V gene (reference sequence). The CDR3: CASFSSSYEQYF.

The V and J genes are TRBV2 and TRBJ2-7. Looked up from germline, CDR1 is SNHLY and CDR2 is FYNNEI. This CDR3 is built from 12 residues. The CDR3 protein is CASSVWAHEQYF.

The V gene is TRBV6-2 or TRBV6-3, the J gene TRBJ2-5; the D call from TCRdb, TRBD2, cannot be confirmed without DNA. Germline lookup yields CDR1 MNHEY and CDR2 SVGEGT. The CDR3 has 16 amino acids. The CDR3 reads CASSPRLLAGGETQYF.

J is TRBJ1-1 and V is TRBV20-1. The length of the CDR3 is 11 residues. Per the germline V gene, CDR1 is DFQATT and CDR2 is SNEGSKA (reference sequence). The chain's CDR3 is CSATRFTEAFF.

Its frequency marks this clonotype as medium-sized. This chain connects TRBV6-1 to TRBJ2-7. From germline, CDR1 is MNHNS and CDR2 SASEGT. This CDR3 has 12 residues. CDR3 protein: CASSDSSYEQYF.

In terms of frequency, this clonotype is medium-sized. The CDR3 loop is CSARPGLAYEQYF. This chain links TRBV20-1 with TRBJ2-7; the D gene TCRdb calls, TRBD2, cannot be checked with no DNA. The germline gives CDR1 DFQATT, CDR2 SNEGSKA (reference sequence). The CDR3 is 13 residues long.

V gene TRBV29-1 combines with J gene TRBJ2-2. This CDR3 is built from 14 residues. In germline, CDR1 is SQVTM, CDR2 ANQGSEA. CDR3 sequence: CSVEAWSNTGELFF.

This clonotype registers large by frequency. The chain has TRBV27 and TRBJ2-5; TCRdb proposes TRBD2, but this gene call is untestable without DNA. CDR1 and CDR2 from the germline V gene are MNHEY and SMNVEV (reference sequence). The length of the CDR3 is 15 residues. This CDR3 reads CASSLKPGLQETQYF.

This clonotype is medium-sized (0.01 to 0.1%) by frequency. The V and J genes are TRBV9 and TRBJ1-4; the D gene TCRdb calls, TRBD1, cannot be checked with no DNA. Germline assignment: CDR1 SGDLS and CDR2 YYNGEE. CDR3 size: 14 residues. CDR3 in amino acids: CASGTDATNEKLFF.

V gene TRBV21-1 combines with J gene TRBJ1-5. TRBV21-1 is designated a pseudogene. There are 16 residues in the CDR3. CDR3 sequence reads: CASSMDAGHSNQPQHF.

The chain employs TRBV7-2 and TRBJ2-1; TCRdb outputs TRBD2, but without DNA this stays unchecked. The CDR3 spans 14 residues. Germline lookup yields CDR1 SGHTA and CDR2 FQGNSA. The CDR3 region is CASSPGGPGNEQFF.

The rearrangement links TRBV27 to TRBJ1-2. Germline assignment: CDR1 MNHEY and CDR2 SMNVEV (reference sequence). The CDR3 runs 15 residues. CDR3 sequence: CASSPYRRVVYGYTF.

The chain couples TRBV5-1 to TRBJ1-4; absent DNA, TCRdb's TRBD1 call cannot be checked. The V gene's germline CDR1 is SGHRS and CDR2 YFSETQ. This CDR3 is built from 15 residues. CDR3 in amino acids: CASSFGDRGIEKLFF.

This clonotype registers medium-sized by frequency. The CDR3 loop reads CATSDLGLAGRDEQFF. The chain recombines TRBV24-1 with TRBJ2-1; TCRdb returns TRBD2, unconfirmable since there is no DNA. Germline V gene lookup returns CDR1 KGHDR and CDR2 SFDVKD. There are 16 residues in the CDR3.

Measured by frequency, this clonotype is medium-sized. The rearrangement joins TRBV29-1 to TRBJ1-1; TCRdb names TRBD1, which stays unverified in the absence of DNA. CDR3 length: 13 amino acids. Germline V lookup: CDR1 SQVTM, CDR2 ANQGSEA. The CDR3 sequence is CSATGYSNTEAFF.

CDR3 sequence reads: CATSRTVAKNIQYF. The V gene is TRBV15, the J gene TRBJ2-4; TCRdb indicates TRBD1, and absent DNA this call remains unverified. Per germline, CDR1 LNHNV and CDR2 YYDKDF (reference sequence). The CDR3 contains 14 residues.

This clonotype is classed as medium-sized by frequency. The CDR3 sequence is CASSPQSREQFF. The chain combines TRBV7-9 with TRBJ2-1. The CDR3 runs 12 residues. CDR1 and CDR2 (germline): SEHNR, FQNEAQ (reference sequence).

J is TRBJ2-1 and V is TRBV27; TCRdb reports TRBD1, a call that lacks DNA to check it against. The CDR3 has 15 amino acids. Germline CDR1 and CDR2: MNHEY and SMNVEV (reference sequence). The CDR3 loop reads CASTQGPSSYNEQFF.

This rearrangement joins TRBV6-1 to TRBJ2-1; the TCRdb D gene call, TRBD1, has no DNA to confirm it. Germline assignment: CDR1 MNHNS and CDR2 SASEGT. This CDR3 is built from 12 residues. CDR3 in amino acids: CASSRGYNEQFF.